One sample yielded the 14 T cell receptor beta chains listed below, sequenced in a study of chronic HIV infection and antiretroviral therapy. TCRdb recomputed calls from the 5' RACE reads with MiXCR, one row per CDR3 protein. There are about 38,000 distinct CDR3 sequences in the sample; about 8.1% occur only once, and over 2.5% lies in the top ten. The material sequenced was peripheral blood. The receptor source for this set is an adult who had HIV and had not received antiretroviral therapy, or was an uninfected healthy control (not recorded which).

The chain links TRBV7-2 to TRBJ1-5; 12 nucleotides line up with TRBD1. The CDR3 length is 15 residues. V lost 5 bases and J lost 7; bases outside the gene matches: 6. Germline V lookup: CDR1 SGHTA, CDR2 FQGNSA. In DNA form, the CDR3 reads TGTGCCAGCAGCCGATACGGGACAGGGGGCCAGCCCCAGCATTTT. This encodes CASSRYGTGGQPQHF.

This clonotype occurred a few times. This chain connects TRBV28 to TRBJ1-5, with D possibly TRBD1 on 5 matching bases. The germline V and J ends were trimmed by 4 bases and 9 bases, with 22 bases remaining between them. The CDR3 totals 16 residues. Germline V CDR1 and CDR2: MDHEN, SYDVKM. The DNA of the CDR3 is TGTGCCAGCAGTTCTCAACGGACTGGGGGGAAAGGGCCCCAGCATTTT. Translation: CASSSQRTGGKGPQHF.

Comment on this clonotype: It may be a read error: a sequence one base away is much more abundant. The chain joins TRBV5-1 to TRBJ2-7; D possibly uses TRBD1 or TRBD2 (6 bases each). Per germline, CDR1 SGHRS and CDR2 YFSETQ. CDR3 size: 11 residues. In DNA form, the CDR3 reads TGCGCCAGCAGCTCCGGGGGCGAGCGGTACTTC. Translation: CASSSGGERYF.

V is TRBV28 and J is TRBJ2-7; TRBD2 matches at 7 bases. CDR1 and CDR2 (germline): MDHEN, SYDVKM. Germline trimming cut 8 bases from V and 0 bases from J; bases unmatched to any gene: 10. This CDR3 contains 15 residues. CDR3 residues: CASGALAASSYEQYF. Written as DNA, the CDR3 is TGTGCCAGCGGAGCTCTAGCGGCCAGCTCCTACGAGCAGTACTTC.

This clonotype was observed a handful of times. The V and J genes are TRBV5-1 and TRBJ1-4, with D uncertain. Trimming cost V 7 bases and J 8 bases, with 15 bases left between them. CDR1 and CDR2 (germline): SGHRS, YFSETQ. The CDR3 covers 13 residues. CDR3 protein: CASGKTPSEKLFF. DNA for the CDR3: TGCGCCAGCGGCAAAACCCCTTCCGAAAAACTGTTTTTT. The full variable domain, its missing parts supplied by reference TRBV5-1 and TRBJ1-4, is KAGVTQTPRYLIKTRGQQVTLSCSPISGHRSVSWYQQTPGQGLQFLFEYFSETQRNKGNFPGRFSGRQFSNSRSEMNVSTLELGDSALYLCASGKTPSEKLFFGSGTQLSVL.

This clonotype was observed a few times. The V gene is TRBV18, the J gene TRBJ2-3, with D possibly TRBD1 on 6 matching bases. The CDR3 is 17 amino acids. Germline lookup yields CDR1 KGHSH and CDR2 LQKENI. Trimming stripped 2 bases from V and 2 bases from J, with 17 bases between. The CDR3 sequence is CASSPKVEGQNTDTQYF. The CDR3 DNA is TGTGCCAGCTCACCAAAGGTAGAAGGACAGAACACAGATACGCAGTATTTT.

Turning to this clonotype: This could be a read error, since a much larger clone is one nucleotide away. The chain joins TRBV28 to TRBJ1-1; perhaps TRBD1 as D (6 bases). Per the germline V gene, CDR1 is MDHEN and CDR2 is SYDVKM. The CDR3 runs to 13 residues. CDR3 coding DNA: TGTGCCAGCTGGGGGACATTGAACACTGAAACTTTCTTT. Amino acid sequence: CASWGTLNTETFF.

The chain's CDR3 is CASSQATDRTDSYEQYF. CDR3 coding DNA: TGCGCCAGCAGCCAAGCGACCGACAGGACAGATTCCTACGAGCAGTACTTC. The genes are TRBV4-1 and TRBJ2-7, with a weak D call TRBD1 (6 bases). V shed 1 base and J shed 1 base, with 17 bases lying between them. Germline CDR1 is MGHRA and CDR2 is YSYEKL. CDR3 size: 17 residues.

This clonotype was seen just once. This chain links TRBV5-4 with TRBJ1-1; the D is unclear. The CDR3 runs 14 residues. Trimming removed 1 base from V and 12 bases from J, with 19 bases in between. The germline V gene has CDR1 SGHNT and CDR2 YYREEE (reference sequence). The CDR3 DNA reads as TGTGCCAGCAGCTTGCGTCTCAATACAAGGGAAACTTTCTTT. Amino acids: CASSLRLNTRETFF.

In regard to this clonotype: One end of the junction fails to match germline, which may point to a read error. V is TRBV14 and J is TRBJ1-1; no firm D call. This CDR3 contains 14 residues. Germline V lookup: CDR1 SGHDN, CDR2 FVKESK. CDR3 residues: CASSPRVVGYETFF. CDR3 DNA: TGTGCCAGCAGCCCCCGTGTTGTGGGCTATGAAACTTTCTTT.

This clonotype was seen repeatedly, ten times or more. The chain uses TRBV12-3 or TRBV12-4 and TRBJ1-1; 8 positions match TRBD1. The CDR3 extends over 14 amino acids. Trimming took 5 bases from V and 3 from J; bases not matched to a gene: 5. The CDR3, as DNA: TGTGCCAGCAGTACAGGGGGAGCGGACACTGAAGCTTTCTTT. It translates to CASSTGGADTEAFF.

This clonotype has a count of ten or more. The CDR3 loop reads CASSVGSDRVFNEQFF. The CDR3 DNA reads as TGTGCCAGCAGCGTAGGGTCGGACAGGGTTTTCAATGAGCAGTTCTTC. V and J are TRBV9 and TRBJ2-1, with 8 bases matching TRBD1. The ends lost 0 bases at V and 6 bases at J; junction bases unmatched: 8. This CDR3 contains 16 residues. Germline CDR1 and CDR2: SGDLS and YYNGEE. Together with reference TRBV9 and TRBJ2-1, the CDR3 gives the full variable domain: DSGVTQTPKHLITATGQRVTLRCSPRSGDLSVYWYQQSLDQGLQFLIQYYNGEERAKGNILERFSAQQFPDLHSELNLSSLELGDSALYFCASSVGSDRVFNEQFFGPGTRLTVL.

This clonotype was seen a handful of times. The J gene is TRBJ2-1, the V gene TRBV9, with a weak D call TRBD2 (5 bases). The CDR3 has 16 amino acids. Per the germline V gene, CDR1 is SGDLS and CDR2 is YYNGEE. The germline V and J ends were trimmed by 0 bases and 0 bases, with 10 bases remaining between them. The CDR3 reads CASSVGSAGSYNEQFF. CDR3 coding DNA: TGTGCCAGCAGCGTAGGAAGCGCGGGCTCCTACAATGAGCAGTTCTTC.

The genes are TRBV28 and TRBJ2-5; D remains ambiguous. The length of the CDR3 is 13 residues. V was clipped by 5 bases and J by 0 bases, with 7 bases between them. Germline loops: CDR1 MDHEN, CDR2 SYDVKM. CDR3 region: CASSPEYQETQYF. CDR3 nucleotide sequence: TGTGCCAGCAGTCCTGAGTACCAAGAGACCCAGTACTTC.